A selection of T cell receptor beta chains follows, all from one sample in a study of human T cells and chemical hapten exposure. MiXCR, run by TCRdb on the RACE reads, gives a single entry per CDR3 protein. The sample lists roughly 60,000 distinct CDR3 sequences; over 10% were seen once. This sample comprised whole blood, obtained in connection with sensitization to the hapten diphenylcyclopropenone (DPC). The receptor set was obtained from a man aged 25 to 45 with alopecia areata. Some clones in this sample may be carry-over from other donors' samples. CDR3s include the opening cysteine and the closing phenylalanine or tryptophan. Each record gives: clone size, V gene, J gene, D gene, CDR3 protein, CDR3 DNA. D genes are given only for firm matches. Expanded clones are given a class, and other clones once, few, many or no size at all.

-	TRBV20-1	TRBJ1-5	-	CSARRDASNQPQHF	TGCAGTGCTAGAAGGGACGCATCAAATCAGCCCCAGCATTTT
many	TRBV7-2	TRBJ2-7	TRBD1	CASSFPGQTYEQYF	TGTGCCAGCAGCTTCCCGGGACAGACCTACGAGCAGTACTTC
-	TRBV29-1	TRBJ2-1	TRBD1	CSVVRQGNEQFF	TGCAGCGTTGTGAGACAGGGCAATGAGCAGTTCTTC
-	TRBV11-2	TRBJ2-2	-	CASSPPGELFF	TGTGCCAGCAGCCCCCCTGGGGAGCTGTTTTTT
few	TRBV28	TRBJ2-7	TRBD1	CASSFTGTGRYEQYF	TGTGCCAGCAGTTTTACCGGGACAGGACGCTACGAGCAGTACTTC
-	TRBV20-1	TRBJ1-5	-	CSARQTGQFNQPQHF	TGCAGTGCCAGACAGACAGGACAGTTCAATCAGCCCCAGCATTTT
many	TRBV7-8	TRBJ2-3	-	CASSYGGGFGLTDTQYF	TGTGCCAGCAGCTACGGAGGAGGGTTCGGACTCACAGATACGCAGTATTTT
many	TRBV4-2	TRBJ2-3	TRBD2	CASSQDGTTSTDTQYF	TGTGCCAGCAGCCAAGACGGGACTACTAGCACAGATACGCAGTATTTT
few	TRBV12-3/TRBV12-4	TRBJ2-5	TRBD2	CASSETSGEETQYF	TGTGCCAGCAGTGAGACTAGCGGGGAAGAGACCCAGTACTTC
many	TRBV12-3/TRBV12-4	TRBJ1-5	-	CASSSAGLNQPQHF	TGTGCCAGCAGTTCCGCAGGGTTGAATCAGCCCCAGCATTTT
many	TRBV9	TRBJ2-7	-	CASSVEVRGEQYF	TGTGCCAGCAGCGTAGAGGTCCGGGGCGAGCAGTACTTC
few	TRBV9	TRBJ1-5	-	CASGPNPQGPQHF	TGTGCCAGCGGCCCCAACCCCCAGGGGCCCCAGCATTTT
few	TRBV11-2	TRBJ2-3	-	CASSLTVGQITDTQYF	TGTGCCAGCAGCCTAACCGTTGGGCAGATAACAGATACGCAGTATTTT
few	TRBV7-9	TRBJ2-7	-	CASSSLGPEQYF	TGTGCCAGCAGCTCCCTTGGCCCCGAGCAGTACTTC
few	TRBV15	TRBJ2-4	-	CATSRADSTKNIQYF	TGTGCCACCAGCAGGGCTGACAGCACCAAAAACATTCAGTACTTC
-	TRBV12-3/TRBV12-4	TRBJ1-1	-	CASSFGSNTEAFF	TGTGCCAGCAGTTTCGGCTCGAACACTGAAGCTTTCTTT
-	TRBV6-4	TRBJ2-3	-	CASSVGFTDTQYF	TGTGCCAGCAGTGTGGGATTCACAGATACGCAGTATTTT
many	TRBV9	TRBJ1-1	-	CASSVAGMNTEAFF	TGTGCCAGCAGCGTTGCAGGTATGAACACTGAAGCTTTCTTT
few	TRBV7-2	TRBJ1-1	TRBD1	CASSRTGHTEAFF	TGTGCCAGCAGCCGGACAGGGCATACTGAAGCTTTCTTT
many	TRBV7-3	TRBJ2-7	-	CASSLSPAPTYEQYF	TGTGCCAGCAGCTTAAGCCCCGCCCCAACCTACGAGCAGTACTTC
-	TRBV28	TRBJ2-3	TRBD2	CASSYGRTSGGSLNLDTQYF	TGTGCCAGCAGTTATGGGCGGACTAGCGGGGGGTCACTAAACTTAGATACGCAGTATTTT
-	TRBV7-6	TRBJ2-1	TRBD2	CASSLGLERGHYNEQFF	TGTGCCAGCAGCTTAGGTCTGGAGCGGGGGCATTACAATGAGCAGTTCTTC
few	TRBV10-2	TRBJ1-1	-	CASSVRGRDKAFF	TGCGCCAGCAGTGTAAGGGGTCGCGATAAAGCTTTCTTT
many	TRBV27	TRBJ1-2	-	CASSFRGPYYGYTF	TGTGCCAGCAGTTTCAGAGGCCCCTACTATGGCTACACCTTC
few	TRBV7-9	TRBJ2-3	TRBD2	CASSLSGGHADTQYF	TGTGCCAGCAGCTTAAGCGGGGGGCACGCAGATACGCAGTATTTT
-	TRBV10-3	TRBJ1-4	TRBD1	CAIRQDRDGEKLFF	TGTGCCATCAGACAGGACAGGGATGGTGAAAAACTGTTTTTT
few	TRBV4-3	TRBJ2-7	TRBD1	CASSQGTGRTYEQYF	TGCGCCAGCAGCCAAGGGACAGGGCGCACCTACGAGCAGTACTTC
few	TRBV7-9	TRBJ2-3	TRBD1	CASSRLLIPGQRTDTQYF	TGTGCCAGCAGCCGACTATTAATACCGGGACAGCGCACAGATACGCAGTATTTT
-	TRBV28	TRBJ2-5	TRBD1	CASSFPGGVKETQYF	TGTGCCAGCAGTTTTCCAGGGGGCGTGAAAGAGACCCAGTACTTC
-	TRBV28	TRBJ2-3	TRBD2	CASSDNRGLAGRSTDTQYF	TGTGCCAGCAGTGATAACCGGGGACTAGCGGGACGAAGCACAGATACGCAGTATTTT
few	TRBV9	TRBJ2-3	-	CASTRTGATDTQYF	TGTGCCAGCACCAGAACGGGGGCAACAGATACGCAGTATTTT